One sample yielded the 10 T cell receptor beta chains listed below, sequenced in a study of blood T cell repertoires in COVID-19. TCRdb keeps only in-frame clones here, not all; method: immunoSEQ multiplex PCR. The sample has some 110,000 clones, roughly two thirds seen once. Sequencing was carried out using peripheral blood. These receptors originate from a human donor with acute or convalescent COVID-19. The donor label of this sample is uncertain.

The J gene is TRBJ1-1, the V gene TRBV14, with 8 bases that match TRBD1. Germline V gene data show CDR1 as SGHDN and CDR2 as FVKESK. The J segment lost 4 bases and the V segment lost 2 bases, leaving 6 bases of the junction unmatched. The CDR3 is 15 amino acids. CDR3 in amino acids: CASSQLDRVGTEAFF. The CDR3 bases are TGTGCCAGCAGCCAATTGGACAGGGTGGGCACTGAAGCTTTCTTT.

This chain uses TRBV5-6 with TRBJ1-2; D not resolved. V was pared by 0 bases and J by 0 bases, with 9 bases between. CDR3 length: 15 amino acids. Germline values: CDR1 SGHDT, CDR2 YYEEEE. The DNA for the CDR3 is TGTGCCAGCAGCTTGGGGCCAGATGCTAACTATGGCTACACCTTC. Its translation: CASSLGPDANYGYTF. Full variable domain (remainder filled in from reference TRBV5-6 and TRBJ1-2): DAGVTQSPTHLIKTRGQQVTLRCSPKSGHDTVSWYQQALGQGPQFIFQYYEEEERQRGNFPDRFSGHQFPNYSSELNVNALLLGDSALYLCASSLGPDANYGYTFGSGTRLTVV.

This chain links TRBV5-1 with TRBJ1-6, with a tentative D call TRBD1 (5 bases). The CDR3 runs to 16 residues. The V end lost 7 bases, the J end lost 0 bases, and 14 bases lay between the germline ends. CDR1 and CDR2 (germline): SGHRS, YFSETQ. CDR3 sequence: CASQQGPGSYNSPLHF. CDR3 coding DNA: TGCGCCAGCCAGCAGGGCCCCGGCTCCTATAATTCACCCCTCCACTTT.

Within the sample, this clone is medium-sized (0.01 to 0.1%). The chain links TRBV28 to TRBJ1-1, with D perhaps TRBD1 (5 bases). The CDR3 consists of 13 residues. V lost 10 bases and J 4 bases, leaving 16 bases between the germline ends. CDR1 and CDR2 (germline): MDHEN, SYDVKM. This CDR3 reads CATLKPQGTEAFF. The CDR3 DNA reads as TGTGCCACCTTGAAACCGCAGGGCACTGAAGCTTTCTTT.

V is TRBV7-8 and J is TRBJ1-2, with 7 bases identical to TRBD1. Germline V CDR1 and CDR2: SGHVS, FQNEAQ. The trim removed 5 bases at V and 8 bases at J, leaving 14 bases unmatched. This CDR3 has 15 amino acids. The CDR3 reads CASSPRDRAGQGYTF. The CDR3 coding sequence is TGTGCCAGCAGCCCACGAGACAGGGCAGGTCAGGGCTACACCTTC.

V gene TRBV5-5 combines with J gene TRBJ1-1, with D possibly matching TRBD1 (5 bases). With 1 base removed from V and 1 base from J, the gap between germline ends came to 14 bases. This CDR3 comprises 16 residues. The germline V gene has CDR1 SGHKS and CDR2 YYEKEE (reference sequence). CDR3 coding DNA: TGTGCCAGCAGCTTGAGGGGCGCGCTCCGGAACACTGAAGCTTTCTTT. Translated: CASSLRGALRNTEAFF.

This clone was observed a single time. V usage is TRBV30 and J usage is TRBJ1-2; no firm D call. Deletions cut 1 base from V and 4 bases from J, with 7 bases between. Germline V lookup: CDR1 GTSNPN, CDR2 SVGIG (reference sequence). The CDR3 extends over 12 amino acids. The CDR3 sequence: CAWSGLAYGYTF. Here the CDR3 DNA reads TGTGCCTGGAGTGGGTTGGCCTATGGCTACACCTTC.

The chain combines TRBV11-1 with TRBJ1-6; 7 nucleotides align to TRBD1. The J segment lost 7 bases and the V segment lost 4 bases, leaving 4 bases of the junction unmatched. This CDR3 region has 14 residues. Germline CDR1 is SGHAT and CDR2 is FQDESV (reference sequence). The CDR3 sequence is CASSYRGLNSPLHF. The CDR3 DNA reads as TGTGCCAGCAGCTACAGGGGTTTGAATTCACCCCTCCACTTT. Full variable domain (remainder filled in from reference TRBV11-1 and TRBJ1-6): EAEVAQSPRYKITEKSQAVAFWCDPISGHATLYWYRQILGQGPELLVQFQDESVVDDSQLPKDRFSAERLKGVDSTLKIQPAELGDSAMYLCASSYRGLNSPLHFGNGTRLTVT.

J is TRBJ2-7 and V is TRBV5-5; TRBD1 matches 8 bases. V shed 7 bases, J shed 4 bases, and the junction held 7 bases outside the gene matches. CDR3 length: 13 residues. CDR1 SGHKS and CDR2 YYEKEE come from the germline V gene (reference sequence). The DNA of the CDR3 is TGTGCCAGCGGCCGGCAGGGGGCTTACGAGCAGTACTTC. It codes for CASGRQGAYEQYF.

This clone came up a few times. A junction end diverges from the germline sequence, so it may reflect a read error. The V call is TRBV5-4, the J call TRBJ2-1; no clear D. Germline CDR1 SGHNT, CDR2 YYREEE (reference sequence). The CDR3 loop spans 12 amino acids. The CDR3 spells CASSSPNKEQFF. CDR3 nucleotide sequence: TGTGCCAGCAGCTCCCCGAACAAGGAGCAGTTCTTC.